The T cell receptor beta chain under discussion was sequenced for a study of neoadjuvant anti-PD-1 for oral cavity cancer. Study context: Patients without progression got a fourth dose around day 43. General observations from the study: Only a few patients per response group were TCR-analyzed; validation needed.

The protocol was immunoSEQ multiplex PCR, while the TCRdb copy is restricted to in-frame clones and leaves out a portion. Of 14,000 or so clones listed, about 59% are singletons. The junction had 4 bases not matched to a gene; V was cut back by 5 bases and J by 4 bases. This CDR3 is 13 amino acids long. CDR1 SGHVS and CDR2 FQNEAQ come from the germline V gene. This clone has just a few counts. What it recognizes is unknown. The chain carries TRBV7-8 and TRBJ1-1; 7 bases are a match to TRBD1. The starting material was PBMCs, obtained before nivolumab (anti-PD-1) treatment. This sequence was found in a person aged 40 to 85 with oral cavity squamous cell carcinoma. CDR3 in amino acids: CASSVRTGTEAFF. CDR3 nucleotide sequence: TGTGCCAGCAGCGTTAGGACAGGCACTGAAGCTTTCTTT.